Following are 22 T cell receptor beta chains from one sample sequenced in a study of beta chain features in type 1 diabetes. Expressed TCRB transcripts were sequenced, since all the RNA that had been isolated was reverse transcribed. Assay: immunoSEQ multiplex PCR; the TCRdb copy retains only in-frame clones and omits some. The sample includes roughly 610,000 clones, about 16% of them seen just once. Sequenced input: naive CD4+ T cells from blood. These receptor sequences come from a young man in good health.

The rearrangement uses TRBV5-1 and TRBJ1-2, with 9 nucleotides matching TRBD1. CDR1 and CDR2 from the germline V gene are SGHRS and YFSETQ. The V and J ends lost 4 bases and 6 bases, in that order; junction bases with no gene match: 7. This CDR3 has 14 amino acids. Written as DNA, the CDR3 is TGCGCCAGCAGCAACTTACAGGGGGCGAATGGCTACACCTTC. This translates into CASSNLQGANGYTF.

Written as DNA, the CDR3 is TGTGCCAGCAGCTCGACCTACAATGAGCAGTTCTTC. Translated: CASSSTYNEQFF. The chain couples TRBV5-4 to TRBJ2-1, with no clear D. V dropped 3 bases and J dropped 2 bases, with 3 bases sitting between them. CDR1 and CDR2 from the germline V gene are SGHNT and YYREEE (reference sequence). This CDR3 has 12 residues.

The rearrangement uses TRBV11-2 and TRBJ2-1, with TRBD2 matching 7 bases. The CDR3 spans 18 residues. Unmatched junction bases numbered 16, after V lost 8 bases and J lost 0 bases. Per germline, CDR1 SGHAT and CDR2 FQNNGV. CDR3 in DNA: TGTGCCAGCTACCGGGGTCGCGGGGGAGGGAGCTCCTACAATGAGCAGTTCTTC. Protein: CASYRGRGGGSSYNEQFF.

This chain joins TRBV7-2 and TRBJ2-1, with TRBD2 matching over 11 bases. The CDR3 is 18 amino acids. Germline V lookup: CDR1 SGHTA, CDR2 FQGNSA. V trimming: 1 base; J trimming: 2 bases; junction bases outside the gene matches: 7. In DNA, the CDR3 is TGTGCCAGCAGCTTAGTAGCGGGAGGGCCAGGGGCCTACAATGAGCAGTTCTTC. This sequence encodes CASSLVAGGPGAYNEQFF.

V and J are TRBV9 and TRBJ2-5; 12 nucleotides align to TRBD2. Losses at the gene ends were 3 bases for V and 6 bases for J; bases not matched to a gene: 12. The CDR3 extends over 17 amino acids. CDR1 SGDLS and CDR2 YYNGEE come from the germline V gene. CDR3 sequence: CASSDRLLAGGSQTQYF. CDR3 bases: TGTGCCAGCAGCGACCGACTACTAGCGGGAGGATCCCAGACCCAGTACTTC. Full variable domain (remainder filled in from reference TRBV9 and TRBJ2-5): DSGVTQTPKHLITATGQRVTLRCSPRSGDLSVYWYQQSLDQGLQFLIQYYNGEERAKGNILERFSAQQFPDLHSELNLSSLELGDSALYFCASSDRLLAGGSQTQYFGPGTRLLVL.

The gene calls are TRBV12-2 and TRBJ1-2. TRBV12-2 is noted as a pseudogene. This CDR3 is built from 14 residues. The chain's CDR3 is CASRLETRRDGYTF. CDR3 DNA sequence: TGTGCAAGTCGCTTAGAGACGCGCCGGGATGGCTACACCTTC.

This CDR3 is CATRYEGLGSYNEQFF. The CDR3 DNA follows: TGTGCCACCAGGTACGAGGGGTTGGGGTCCTACAATGAGCAGTTCTTC. The chain uses TRBV15 and TRBJ2-1; D may match TRBD1 or TRBD2 (5 bases each). Germline CDR1 reads LNHNV; CDR2 reads YYDKDF (reference sequence). This CDR3 contains 16 residues. Trimming removed 6 bases from V and 1 base from J, with 16 bases in between.

This clone showed up just a few times. This chain uses TRBV6-5 with TRBJ1-2, with 10 bases aligning to TRBD1. CDR1 is MNHEY and CDR2 is SVGAGI in the germline V gene. The J segment lost 4 bases and the V segment lost 7 bases, leaving 9 bases of the junction unmatched. The length of the CDR3 is 15 residues. The CDR3 bases are TGTGCCAGCATTTTCCGGGACAGGGGAATCTATGGCTACACCTTC. Amino acids: CASIFRDRGIYGYTF.

This sequence joins TRBV11-2 and TRBJ2-1, with D tentatively TRBD1 (6 bases). Germline CDR1 is SGHAT and CDR2 is FQNNGV. V was cut by 5 bases and J by 6 bases, with 17 bases left in between. CDR3 size: 15 residues. CDR3 coding DNA: TGTGCCAGCAGCCGGCCGGGACATCGAACCAATGAGCAGTTCTTC. It yields the protein CASSRPGHRTNEQFF.

This chain links TRBV30 with TRBJ1-3; D is possibly TRBD1 (6 bases). Germline V gene lookup returns CDR1 GTSNPN and CDR2 SVGIG (reference sequence). The CDR3 runs to 13 residues. Trimming took off 5 bases at V and 1 base at J, with 9 bases between the two ends. The CDR3 loop reads CAWGTSSGNTIYF. CDR3 sequence (DNA): TGTGCCTGGGGGACATCTTCTGGAAACACCATATATTTT.

This clone showed up just a few times. The chain carries TRBV10-3 and TRBJ1-1, with 10 bases aligning to TRBD1. The V gene's germline CDR1 is ENHRY and CDR2 SYGVKD. The CDR3 sequence is 13 residues long. The V gene end was trimmed by 7 bases and the J gene end by 7 bases; junction bases not matched to a gene: 6. The CDR3 DNA reads TGTGCCATCACCTGGACAGGGGGAGGTGAAGCTTTCTTT. Encoded protein: CAITWTGGGEAFF.

This clone came up a few times. The chain combines TRBV10-3 with TRBJ2-7, with TRBD1 matching over 9 bases. The germline CDR1 and CDR2 sequences are ENHRY and SYGVKD. Trimming removed 11 bases from V and 3 bases from J; junction bases left unmatched: 23. The CDR3 has 18 residues. CDR3 nucleotide sequence: TGTGCCGCCAAGCGCCATGGGTTGAGGGGACAGGGTGACTACGAGCAGTACTTC. Its protein is CAAKRHGLRGQGDYEQYF.

The gene calls are TRBV7-9 and TRBJ2-7; 11 bases agree with TRBD1. This CDR3 is built from 16 residues. With V trimmed by 5 bases and J by 3 bases, 9 bases remained unmatched. The germline CDR1 and CDR2 sequences are SEHNR and FQNEAQ (reference sequence). The CDR3 is CASSRLRDRGYYEQYF. The CDR3 DNA is TGTGCCAGCAGCCGACTCCGGGACAGGGGGTACTACGAGCAGTACTTC.

In this sample, this clone turned up once. The V gene is TRBV7-9, the J gene TRBJ2-2; TRBD1 aligns across 7 bases. Germline loops: CDR1 SEHNR, CDR2 FQNEAQ (reference sequence). The CDR3 has 15 residues. V trimming: 5 bases; J trimming: 1 base; junction bases outside the gene matches: 4. CDR3 nucleotides: TGTGCCAGCAGCCTCCGGACAGGGAACACCGGGGAGCTGTTTTTT. Translation: CASSLRTGNTGELFF.

A few counts support this clone. The rearrangement links TRBV7-9 to TRBJ2-3; 8 bases are a match to TRBD2. CDR1 and CDR2 (germline): SEHNR, FQNEAQ (reference sequence). Germline trimming cut 3 bases from V and 2 bases from J; bases unmatched to any gene: 7. The CDR3 consists of 16 residues. As DNA, the CDR3 is TGTGCCAGCAGCTTGGAAGCGGGAGCCCTCACAGATACGCAGTATTTT. Translating gives CASSLEAGALTDTQYF.

This clone was seen a few times. The rearrangement links TRBV27 to TRBJ2-1, with TRBD1 as a possible D gene (5 bases). The germline gives CDR1 MNHEY, CDR2 SMNVEV (reference sequence). With 10 bases removed from V and 5 bases from J, the gap between germline ends came to 6 bases. This CDR3 spans 10 amino acids. The CDR3 sequence is CAIQDNEQFF. The DNA of the CDR3 is TGTGCCATACAGGACAATGAGCAGTTCTTC.

The chain couples TRBV30 to TRBJ1-2; D remains ambiguous. The CDR3 has 15 residues. The V gene's germline CDR1 is GTSNPN and CDR2 SVGIG (reference sequence). The V and J ends lost 3 bases and 2 bases respectively, with 16 bases between them. The CDR3 bases are TGTGCCTGGAGGAAGAAGGTTTCAACCAACTATGGCTACACCTTC. It is translated as CAWRKKVSTNYGYTF. The variable domain in full, with the rest retrieved from reference TRBV30 and TRBJ1-2, is SQTIHQWPATLVQPVGSPLSLECTVEGTSNPNLYWYRQAAGRGLQLLFYSVGIGQISSEVPQNLSASRPQDRQFILSSKKLLLSDSGFYLCAWRKKVSTNYGYTFGSGTRLTVV.

The rearrangement uses TRBV5-1 and TRBJ1-1, with D unclear. This CDR3 comprises 16 residues. V lost 2 bases to trimming and J lost 0 bases, with 14 bases between them. CDR1 and CDR2 (germline): SGHRS, YFSETQ. For the CDR3, the DNA is TGCGCCAGCAGCTTTTCTTCCACCGGCATGAACACTGAAGCTTTCTTT. Translating gives CASSFSSTGMNTEAFF.

This clone was counted a few times. J is TRBJ1-5 and V is TRBV7-9; weak D call: TRBD1 (6 bases). Germline loops: CDR1 SEHNR, CDR2 FQNEAQ (reference sequence). Trimming pared 5 bases from V and 1 base from J, leaving 21 bases between. The CDR3 has 18 amino acids. The CDR3, as DNA: TGTGCCAGCAGCAAGATTCCTACAGGGAAACGAAGCAATCAGCCCCAGCATTTT. This codes for CASSKIPTGKRSNQPQHF.

In this sample, this clone turned up a few times. The chain recombines TRBV5-1 with TRBJ1-1, with 9 bases that match TRBD1. Germline V lookup: CDR1 SGHRS, CDR2 YFSETQ. The CDR3 spans 12 residues. V gave up 4 bases and J gave up 7 bases; unmatched junction bases: 2. The CDR3 DNA sequence: TGCGCCAGCAGCAAGGGACAGGGTGAAGCTTTCTTT. It is translated as CASSKGQGEAFF.

The chain carries TRBV15 and TRBJ2-5; D might be TRBD1 or TRBD2, each matching 6 bases. V dropped 1 base and J dropped 6 bases, with 12 bases sitting between them. This CDR3 is 14 amino acids long. Germline CDR1 LNHNV, CDR2 YYDKDF (reference sequence). The chain's CDR3 is CATSRGGGHQTQYF. The CDR3 bases are TGTGCCACCAGCAGAGGTGGGGGGCATCAGACCCAGTACTTC.

The CDR3 DNA reads TGTGCCAGCAGTCCATTTCAGGGGAAGTGGACAGATACGCAGTATTTT. Translation gives CASSPFQGKWTDTQYF. The chain uses TRBV11-1 and TRBJ2-3; the D gene is possibly TRBD1 (6 bases). The CDR3 extends over 16 amino acids. Germline V gives CDR1 SGHAT, CDR2 FQDESV (reference sequence). V shed 6 bases and J shed 3 bases, with 19 bases lying between them.